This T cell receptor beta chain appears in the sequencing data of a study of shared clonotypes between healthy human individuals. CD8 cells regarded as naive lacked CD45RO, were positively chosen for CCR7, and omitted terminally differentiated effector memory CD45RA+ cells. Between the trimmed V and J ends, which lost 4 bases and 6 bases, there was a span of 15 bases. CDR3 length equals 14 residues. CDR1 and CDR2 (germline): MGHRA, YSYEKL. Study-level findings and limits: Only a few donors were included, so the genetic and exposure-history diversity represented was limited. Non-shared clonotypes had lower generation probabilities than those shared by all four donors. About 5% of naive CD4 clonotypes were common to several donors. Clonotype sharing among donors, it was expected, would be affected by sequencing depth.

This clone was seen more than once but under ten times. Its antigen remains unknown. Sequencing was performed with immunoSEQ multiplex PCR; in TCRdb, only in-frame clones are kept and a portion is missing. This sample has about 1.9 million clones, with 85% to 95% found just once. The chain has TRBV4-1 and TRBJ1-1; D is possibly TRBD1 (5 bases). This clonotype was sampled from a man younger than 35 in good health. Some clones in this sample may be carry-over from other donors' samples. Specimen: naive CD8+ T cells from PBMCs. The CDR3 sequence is CASSLRGERAEAFF. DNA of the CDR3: TGCGCCAGCAGCCTTAGGGGTGAAAGAGCTGAAGCTTTCTTT.